The 18 T cell receptor beta chains reported below all come from one sample, sequenced in a study of T cells in Graves' hyperthyroidism and ophthalmopathy. RNA transcripts yielded amplified TCR beta CDR3 regions. When the TCR CDR3 underwent first-round RT-PCR, the HTBI primer set was used. MiXCR, applied by TCRdb to the multiplex PCR reads, yields one record per CDR3 protein. The sample includes more than 500,000 distinct CDR3 sequences, around 15% of them seen just once. The source material was blood. The receptor source for this set is a woman aged 25 to 45 with Graves' hyperthyroidism.

The rearrangement joins TRBV9 to TRBJ2-7; D tentatively reads TRBD1 or TRBD2 (5 bases each). Germline V gene lookup returns CDR1 SGDLS and CDR2 YYNGEE. This CDR3 comprises 15 residues. Trimming removed 0 bases at V and 1 base at J, with 11 bases between. CDR3 residues: CASSVGDGTSYEQYF. The DNA for the CDR3 is TGTGCCAGCAGCGTAGGAGATGGGACGTCCTACGAGCAGTACTTC.

This chain uses TRBV4-1 with TRBJ2-7; the D is unclear. The CDR3 loop spans 17 amino acids. V was trimmed by 0 bases and J by 3 bases, leaving 18 bases between them. Germline CDR1 MGHRA, CDR2 YSYEKL. The CDR3 DNA follows: TGCGCCAGCAGCCAAGATGATGGGCGCAGCCGCCACTACGAGCAGTACTTC. Its translation is CASSQDDGRSRHYEQYF.

This clonotype was recorded many times. The V gene is TRBV30, the J gene TRBJ2-2; 7 bases align to TRBD2. Germline CDR1 reads GTSNPN; CDR2 reads SVGIG (reference sequence). The V gene end was trimmed by 3 bases and the J gene end by 6 bases; junction bases not matched to a gene: 7. The CDR3 runs 14 residues. The CDR3: CAWREGGRAGELFF. Here the CDR3 DNA reads TGTGCCTGGAGAGAAGGAGGGAGGGCCGGGGAGCTGTTTTTT.

Turning to this clonotype: Being one base from a much bigger clone, this may be a read error. J is TRBJ2-7 and V is TRBV27; D is unresolved. The DNA matches TRBJ2-1 better at its end, which makes the J call doubtful. Germline V gives CDR1 MNHEY, CDR2 SMNVEV (reference sequence). The CDR3 is made up of 17 amino acids. DNA for the CDR3: TGTGCCAGCGGTTACCGAGGCGTGATGGGCATCTCCTACGAGCAGTTCTTC. This translates into CASGYRGVMGISYEQFF.

This clonotype was seen a few times. This chain connects TRBV14 to TRBJ2-6; D is undetermined. The CDR3 is 21 residues long. Per the germline V gene, CDR1 is SGHDN and CDR2 is FVKESK. V was cut by 1 base and J by 1 base, with 23 bases left in between. CDR3 DNA sequence: TGTGCCAGCAGCCAAGCGATGAGATCTGGCGACTCCAATTCTGGGGCCAACGTCCTGACTTTC. Its protein product is CASSQAMRSGDSNSGANVLTF.

As for this clonotype: Possible read error: a much larger clone is one base away. This chain uses TRBV27 with TRBJ1-1; D is possibly TRBD1 (6 bases). Germline values: CDR1 MNHEY, CDR2 SMNVEV (reference sequence). The CDR3 is made up of 16 amino acids. The CDR3 region is CASASYEGVQFPEVFF. The DNA of the CDR3 is TGTGCCAGCGCAAGTTACGAGGGGGTGCAGTTCCCTGAAGTTTTCTTT.

At least ten counts were recorded for this clonotype. The rearrangement uses TRBV2 and TRBJ1-6; D unresolved. V lost 5 bases and J 14 bases, leaving 13 bases between the germline ends. Germline V lookup: CDR1 SNHLY, CDR2 FYNNEI. This CDR3 has 12 amino acids. The CDR3 region has the DNA TGTGCCAGCAGTTGGGAGGAACGAGCCCTCCACTTT. It yields the protein CASSWEERALHF.

In this sample, this clonotype turned up many times. The rearrangement joins TRBV18 to TRBJ2-3, with D perhaps given as TRBD1 or TRBD2 (5 bases each). The CDR3 contains 15 residues. Trimming removed 1 base from V and 0 bases from J, with 8 bases in between. Germline V gene sequence: CDR1 KGHSH, CDR2 LQKENI. The CDR3 spells CASSPLGASTDTQYF. For the CDR3, the DNA is TGTGCCAGCTCACCACTCGGGGCCAGCACAGATACGCAGTATTTT.

V usage is TRBV7-2 and J usage is TRBJ2-1; D possibly uses TRBD1 or TRBD2 (5 bases each). This CDR3 has 14 residues. Trimming removed 1 base from V and 6 bases from J, with 10 bases in between. Germline V gene data show CDR1 as SGHTA and CDR2 as FQGNSA. The DNA for the CDR3 is TGTGCCAGCAGCTTAGGGTGGGGGTTCAATGAGCAGTTCTTC. This sequence encodes CASSLGWGFNEQFF.

This clonotype has at least ten counts. This chain connects TRBV28 to TRBJ2-1, with 9 bases identical to TRBD2. Trimming removed 6 bases from V and 13 bases from J; junction bases left unmatched: 7. Germline CDR1 reads MDHEN; CDR2 reads SYDVKM. The CDR3 is made up of 12 amino acids. The DNA for the CDR3 is TGTGCCAGCAGACGCAAGCGGGAGGCCCAGTTCTTC. This codes for CASRRKREAQFF.

CDR3 nucleotide sequence: TGTGCCTGGAGTGTAACGCCGGGACTAGCGGGATCTAGCACAGATACGCAGTATTTT. Translation gives CAWSVTPGLAGSSTDTQYF. The V gene is TRBV30, the J gene TRBJ2-3; 13 nucleotides align to TRBD2. After removal of 0 bases from V and 0 bases from J, the junction contained 9 bases not matched to a gene. The CDR3 runs to 19 residues. Germline V CDR1 and CDR2: GTSNPN, SVGIG (reference sequence). The full variable domain, with the rest looked up from reference TRBV30 and TRBJ2-3, is SQTIHQWPATLVQPVGSPLSLECTVEGTSNPNLYWYRQAAGRGLQLLFYSVGIGQISSEVPQNLSASRPQDRQFILSSKKLLLSDSGFYLCAWSVTPGLAGSSTDTQYFGPGTRLTVL.

There are many counts of this clonotype. The junction departs from the called germline gene at one end, perhaps through a read error. The chain has TRBV2 and TRBJ2-7; D is unresolved. CDR1 and CDR2 (germline): SNHLY, FYNNEI. This CDR3 has 14 amino acids. CDR3 DNA sequence: TGTGCCAGCAGCTTCCCTTACACCTCCGACGAGCAGTACTTC. Translation: CASSFPYTSDEQYF.

Ten or more counts support this clonotype. The chain links TRBV2 to TRBJ1-5, with a weak D call TRBD1 (5 bases). The CDR3 loop spans 14 amino acids. V was cut by 4 bases and J by 0 bases, with 7 bases left in between. Looked up from germline, CDR1 is SNHLY and CDR2 is FYNNEI. The CDR3 DNA is TGTGCCAGCAGTGGGGGGAGTAGCAATCAGCCCCAGCATTTT. As protein: CASSGGSSNQPQHF.

Ten or more counts support this clonotype. The chain joins TRBV2 to TRBJ2-1; D gene uncertain. The germline V and J ends were trimmed by 8 bases and 10 bases, with 12 bases remaining between them. The CDR3 has 11 residues. Germline CDR1 and CDR2: SNHLY and FYNNEI. The CDR3: CASGEKAEQFF. DNA of the CDR3: TGTGCCAGCGGGGAAAAAGCGGAGCAGTTCTTC. The whole variable domain, remainder taken from reference TRBV2 and TRBJ2-1, is EPEVTQTPSHQVTQMGQEVILRCVPISNHLYFYWYRQILGQKVEFLVSFYNNEISEKSEIFDDQFSVERPDGSNFTLKIRSTKLEDSAMYFCASGEKAEQFFGPGTRLTVL.

On this clonotype itself: This may come from a read error, since a much larger clone is one base off. The conserved final phenylalanine or tryptophan is absent from the CDR3, which likely points to a read error. The chain links TRBV30 to TRBJ2-7; D tentatively fits TRBD1 or TRBD2 (5 bases each). CDR1 is GTSNPN, CDR2 SVGIG, per germline (reference sequence). The ends were cut back, 1 base at V and 7 bases at J, with 11 bases in the middle. The CDR3 length is 12 residues. This CDR3 is CAWSASEGEQYL. The DNA of the CDR3 is TGTGCCTGGAGTGCCTCAGAGGGGGAGCAGTACCTC.

This clonotype was picked up a small number of times. The V and J genes are TRBV9 and TRBJ2-3, with 14 bases matching TRBD2. Per germline, CDR1 SGDLS and CDR2 YYNGEE. Unmatched junction bases numbered 4, after V lost 0 bases and J lost 4 bases. This CDR3 contains 17 residues. Here the CDR3 reads CASSVGTSGRKADTQYF. CDR3 coding DNA: TGTGCCAGCAGCGTAGGGACTAGCGGGAGGAAGGCAGATACGCAGTATTTT.

This clonotype was seen repeatedly, ten times or more. The chain is built from TRBV7-8 and TRBJ2-1, with D tentatively TRBD2 (6 bases). CDR1 and CDR2 from the germline V gene are SGHVS and FQNEAQ. Trimming cost V 8 bases and J 8 bases, with 19 bases left between them. The CDR3 consists of 14 residues. In DNA form, the CDR3 reads TGTGCCAGCGCCAGGAGGGCGGCCCACGATGAGCAGTTCTTC. This codes for CASARRAAHDEQFF.

This clonotype has just a few counts. This chain links TRBV5-1 with TRBJ2-6; D ambiguous. Germline lookup yields CDR1 SGHRS and CDR2 YFSETQ. The CDR3 is 18 residues long. Trimming left V 0 bases short and J 0 bases short, with 13 bases between. CDR3 protein: CASSLEAEPLSGANVLTF. CDR3 in DNA: TGCGCCAGCAGCTTGGAGGCAGAGCCCCTCTCTGGGGCCAACGTCCTGACTTTC. Combining the CDR3 with reference TRBV5-1 and TRBJ2-6 gives the whole variable domain KAGVTQTPRYLIKTRGQQVTLSCSPISGHRSVSWYQQTPGQGLQFLFEYFSETQRNKGNFPGRFSGRQFSNSRSEMNVSTLELGDSALYLCASSLEAEPLSGANVLTFGAGSRLTVL.